This TCR beta chain is drawn from a study of patients and donors after allogeneic stem cell transplantation. TCRdb independently ran MiXCR on the RT-PCR reads; one entry per CDR3 protein. The sample has approximately 98,000 distinct CDR3 sequences, around 33% seen once; the top ten hold 27%. V shed 6 bases and J shed 5 bases, with 16 bases lying between them. CDR3 length: 14 residues. Germline lookup yields CDR1 SGHTA and CDR2 FQGNSA. The chain combines TRBV7-2 with TRBJ1-2, with a possible D match to TRBD1 (6 bases). The origin of this receptor is a human donor who was either an allogeneic HSCT recipient or a stem cell or donor lymphocyte infusion donor (not recorded which). It is not recorded whose cells these are; they may come from a transplant donor. The material sequenced was blood, either unsorted or a sorted T cell fraction (not recorded which). In DNA, the CDR3 is TGTGCCAGCAGAAGGACAGACAAGTATTATGGCTACACCTTC. This encodes CASRRTDKYYGYTF. Full variable domain (missing parts from reference TRBV7-2 and TRBJ1-2): GAGVSQSPSNKVTEKGKDVELRCDPISGHTALYWYRQSLGQGLEFLIYFQGNSAPDKSGLPSDRFSAERTGGSVSTLTIQRTQQEDSAVYLCASRRTDKYYGYTFGSGTRLTVV.